The 26 T cell receptor beta chains below all came from one sample that was sequenced in a study of technical replicates of blood from a handful of donors. Here immunoSEQ multiplex PCR was the method, and the copy in TCRdb shows in-frame clones only, minus some. The profile shows about 85,000 clones, about 95% of them singletons. Sequenced sample: T cells isolated from PBMCs. The source of these receptors is a human donor in good health.

The chain links TRBV2 to TRBJ2-7; the match to TRBD2 covers 11 bases. The trim removed 4 bases at V and 2 bases at J, leaving 4 bases unmatched. Germline CDR1 SNHLY, CDR2 FYNNEI. There are 15 residues in the CDR3. The CDR3 reads CASSATSGATYEQYF. CDR3 DNA sequence: TGTGCCAGCAGTGCGACTAGCGGGGCAACCTACGAGCAGTACTTC.

This chain connects TRBV29-1 to TRBJ2-2; tentatively, D is TRBD2 (5 bases). The CDR3 is 15 amino acids. Germline CDR1 SQVTM, CDR2 ANQGSEA. V lost 4 bases to trimming and J lost 2 bases, with 14 bases between them. The CDR3 protein is CSVVEGGPNTGELFF. CDR3 nucleotides: TGCAGCGTTGTTGAGGGCGGACCTAACACCGGGGAGCTGTTTTTT.

This rearrangement joins TRBV5-1 to TRBJ2-7; 9 bases are a match to TRBD1. Per the germline V gene, CDR1 is SGHRS and CDR2 is YFSETQ. CDR3 length: 13 residues. The J segment lost 5 bases and the V segment lost 10 bases, leaving 10 bases of the junction unmatched. In nucleotides, the CDR3 is TGCGCCGTTGCCGTGGACAGGGGCCACGAGCAGTACTTC. Protein: CAVAVDRGHEQYF.

The chain combines TRBV6-5 with TRBJ2-2; D is unresolved. Germline-derived CDR1 and CDR2 are MNHEY and SVGAGI. This CDR3 region has 12 residues. V was clipped by 4 bases and J by 4 bases, with 4 bases between them. Here the CDR3 DNA reads TGTGCCAGCAGTTTCGTCACCGGGGAGCTGTTTTTT. This codes for CASSFVTGELFF.

The chain combines TRBV27 with TRBJ2-5; 9 bases are shared with TRBD2. J gave up 3 bases and V 6 bases, and 8 bases lay outside the gene matches. Germline assignment: CDR1 MNHEY and CDR2 SMNVEV (reference sequence). CDR3 length equals 15 residues. Here the CDR3 DNA reads TGTGCCAGCAGCCGTGGGACTAGCAAGGAAGAGACCCAGTACTTC. Protein product: CASSRGTSKEETQYF.

The V gene is TRBV10-3, the J gene TRBJ1-1, with D possibly TRBD1 on 6 matching bases. V gave up 3 bases and J gave up 2 bases, with 10 bases separating them. CDR3 length: 14 residues. Per the germline V gene, CDR1 is ENHRY and CDR2 is SYGVKD. The DNA for the CDR3 is TGTGCCATCAGTGATTTTGGGGGCAACACTGAAGCTTTCTTT. This encodes CAISDFGGNTEAFF.

This sequence joins TRBV29-1 and TRBJ2-1; TRBD1 is a possible D gene (5 bases). The CDR3 loop spans 14 amino acids. Germline CDR1 reads SQVTM; CDR2 reads ANQGSEA. The V end was cut by 3 bases, the J end by 1 base, with 10 bases between. As DNA, the CDR3 is TGCAGCGTTGAGGGGCGTTTATCCTACAATGAGCAGTTCTTC. This sequence encodes CSVEGRLSYNEQFF.

The chain recombines TRBV15 with TRBJ2-3; 8 positions match TRBD2. The CDR3 is 18 amino acids. Germline V gene data show CDR1 as LNHNV and CDR2 as YYDKDF (reference sequence). The trim removed 0 bases at V and 1 base at J, leaving 9 bases unmatched. The CDR3 here is CATSRDFSGELRTDTQYF. The CDR3 DNA reads as TGTGCCACCAGCAGAGATTTTAGCGGGGAACTGCGCACAGATACGCAGTATTTT.

The V gene is TRBV4-1, the J gene TRBJ2-7, with TRBD2 identical over 7 bases. V lost 2 bases to trimming and J lost 4 bases; unmatched junction nucleotides: 8. Germline lookup yields CDR1 MGHRA and CDR2 YSYEKL. The length of the CDR3 is 15 residues. The CDR3 loop is CASSQTGDGGYEQYF. CDR3 DNA sequence: TGCGCCAGCAGCCAAACCGGGGACGGGGGGTACGAGCAGTACTTC.

V usage is TRBV19 and J usage is TRBJ2-1, with 8 bases aligning to TRBD2. Germline loops: CDR1 LNHDA, CDR2 SQIVND (reference sequence). V was clipped by 5 bases and J by 2 bases; unmatched bases: 5. The CDR3 is made up of 15 amino acids. The CDR3 protein is CASSPGLAPYNEQFF. In DNA, the CDR3 is TGTGCCAGTAGTCCTGGACTAGCCCCCTACAATGAGCAGTTCTTC.

This chain uses TRBV6-5 with TRBJ2-7; D may be TRBD2 (6 bases). The CDR3 has 14 residues. Germline V lookup: CDR1 MNHEY, CDR2 SVGAGI. V shed 6 bases and J shed 3 bases, with 15 bases lying between them. CDR3 loop: CASSRLGGFYEQYF. For the CDR3, the DNA is TGTGCCAGCAGCCGGCTCGGGGGTTTCTACGAGCAGTACTTC.

The rearrangement joins TRBV10-1 to TRBJ2-7, with 7 positions matching TRBD2. This CDR3 has 14 residues. CDR1 and CDR2 (germline): WNHNN, SYGVQD (reference sequence). J was trimmed by 2 bases and V by 3 bases; bases with no gene match: 4. DNA for the CDR3: TGCGCCAGCAGTGACGGGAGGCCCCCCTACGAGCAGTACTTC. It codes for CASSDGRPPYEQYF.

This chain joins TRBV2 and TRBJ2-2; D call uncertain. CDR1 is SNHLY and CDR2 is FYNNEI in the germline V gene. V dropped 10 bases and J dropped 1 base, with 13 bases sitting between them. The CDR3 spans 14 residues. CDR3 coding DNA: TGTGCCAAAAGCAGTACAGAGAACACCGGGGAGCTGTTTTTT. It encodes CAKSSTENTGELFF.

The genes are TRBV19 and TRBJ1-6, with 7 bases lining up with TRBD1. The CDR3 runs to 13 residues. The germline gives CDR1 LNHDA, CDR2 SQIVND (reference sequence). With 3 bases clipped from V and 14 bases from J, the junction kept 7 bases outside the gene matches. The chain's CDR3 is CASSITGDRTLHF. The DNA for the CDR3 is TGTGCCAGTAGTATTACAGGGGATCGTACCCTCCACTTT.

The chain joins TRBV5-6 to TRBJ2-7; tentatively, D is TRBD1 (6 bases). V dropped 4 bases and J dropped 2 bases, with 19 bases sitting between them. The V gene's germline CDR1 is SGHDT and CDR2 YYEEEE. The CDR3 loop spans 16 amino acids. CDR3 bases: TGTGCCAGCAGCCCCCGAACTGCCGACAGGCCCTACGAGCAGTACTTC. This gives the protein CASSPRTADRPYEQYF. Based on the CDR3 plus reference TRBV5-6 and TRBJ2-7, the full variable domain is DAGVTQSPTHLIKTRGQQVTLRCSPKSGHDTVSWYQQALGQGPQFIFQYYEEEERQRGNFPDRFSGHQFPNYSSELNVNALLLGDSALYLCASSPRTADRPYEQYFGPGTRLTVT.

V gene TRBV14 combines with J gene TRBJ2-1; maybe TRBD2 (5 bases). Trimming left V 2 bases short and J 9 bases short, with 11 bases between. The CDR3 is 13 residues long. Germline CDR1 reads SGHDN; CDR2 reads FVKESK. The CDR3 sequence is CASSQRDSVEQFF. The CDR3 DNA reads as TGTGCCAGCAGCCAAAGGGATAGCGTTGAGCAGTTCTTC.

The CDR3 spells CATSRGGDRGPGNQPQHF. The CDR3 bases are TGTGCCACCAGCAGAGGAGGGGACAGGGGGCCGGGCAATCAGCCCCAGCATTTT. The chain joins TRBV15 to TRBJ1-5; TRBD1 matches 12 bases. The length of the CDR3 is 18 residues. Germline loops: CDR1 LNHNV, CDR2 YYDKDF (reference sequence). The ends lost 1 base at V and 2 bases at J; junction bases unmatched: 6.

The chain carries TRBV2 and TRBJ2-1; D might be TRBD1 (5 bases). V gave up 1 base and J gave up 8 bases, with 9 bases separating them. CDR3 length equals 13 residues. CDR1 is SNHLY, CDR2 FYNNEI, per germline. CDR3 residues: CASSEVGVDEQFF. The CDR3 DNA is TGTGCCAGCAGTGAAGTAGGGGTGGATGAGCAGTTCTTC. Complete variable domain (other parts from reference TRBV2 and TRBJ2-1): EPEVTQTPSHQVTQMGQEVILRCVPISNHLYFYWYRQILGQKVEFLVSFYNNEISEKSEIFDDQFSVERPDGSNFTLKIRSTKLEDSAMYFCASSEVGVDEQFFGPGTRLTVL.

The gene calls are TRBV10-3 and TRBJ2-1; 9 positions match TRBD1. CDR3 length: 15 residues. V was clipped by 0 bases and J by 8 bases; unmatched bases: 5. The V gene's germline CDR1 is ENHRY and CDR2 SYGVKD. For the CDR3, the DNA is TGTGCCATCAGTGAGTCGTTACAGGGGGCATATGAGCAGTTCTTC. Protein product: CAISESLQGAYEQFF.

V and J are TRBV2 and TRBJ2-5; TRBD2 might be the D (7 bases). Trimming left V 10 bases short and J 13 bases short, with 19 bases between. The length of the CDR3 is 11 residues. Germline V gene lookup returns CDR1 SNHLY and CDR2 FYNNEI. CDR3 protein: CATLKGGLSYF. The CDR3 region has the DNA TGTGCCACCCTAAAGGGGGGACTATCGTACTTC. Filled out from reference TRBV2 and TRBJ2-5, the complete variable domain reads EPEVTQTPSHQVTQMGQEVILRCVPISNHLYFYWYRQILGQKVEFLVSFYNNEISEKSEIFDDQFSVERPDGSNFTLKIRSTKLEDSAMYFCATLKGGLSYFGPGTRLLVL.

This clone was seen a single time. The rearrangement joins TRBV5-1 to TRBJ1-6; 8 positions match TRBD1. In germline, CDR1 is SGHRS, CDR2 YFSETQ. The CDR3 consists of 17 residues. V lost 1 base to trimming and J lost 7 bases; unmatched junction nucleotides: 10. CDR3 DNA: TGCGCCAGCAGCTTGTCCCCCACAGGGGGTGCGAATTCACCCCTCCACTTT. Translating gives CASSLSPTGGANSPLHF.

For the CDR3, the DNA is TGTGCCAGCAGTCCTGGGGCCTTGGGGGAAAAACTGTTTTTT. This encodes CASSPGALGEKLFF. The chain uses TRBV6-5 and TRBJ1-4, with a weak D call TRBD1 (5 bases). This CDR3 contains 14 residues. CDR1 is MNHEY and CDR2 is SVGAGI in the germline V gene. Trimming stripped 5 bases from V and 8 bases from J, with 15 bases between.

This chain connects TRBV11-2 to TRBJ1-2; D is unclear. The CDR3 covers 16 residues. V shed 5 bases and J shed 4 bases, with 20 bases lying between them. Germline loops: CDR1 SGHAT, CDR2 FQNNGV. CDR3 amino acids: CASSPLEGRKGYGYTF. CDR3 coding DNA: TGTGCCAGCAGCCCCTTGGAGGGCAGGAAGGGCTATGGCTACACCTTC.

The chain is built from TRBV13 and TRBJ2-7; tentative D call: TRBD1 (6 bases). V lost 5 bases and J 4 bases, leaving 9 bases between the germline ends. The CDR3 contains 12 residues. Germline CDR1 and CDR2: PRHDT and FYEKMQ (reference sequence). The CDR3 region is CASSLTGYEQYF. CDR3 DNA sequence: TGTGCCAGCAGCCTGACAGGATACGAGCAGTACTTC.

This clone has a single count. V and J are TRBV5-1 and TRBJ2-7, with 11 bases aligning to TRBD1. The CDR3 is made up of 17 amino acids. Germline V gene sequence: CDR1 SGHRS, CDR2 YFSETQ. Unmatched junction bases numbered 16, after V lost 7 bases and J lost 4 bases. The CDR3 protein is CASARASADRGQYEQYF. The CDR3 coding sequence is TGCGCCAGCGCTCGCGCCTCAGCGGACAGGGGGCAGTACGAGCAGTACTTC.

CDR3 sequence (DNA): TGTGCCAGCAGCCGAACGGGGACAACCTACGAGCAGTACTTC. This sequence encodes CASSRTGTTYEQYF. The chain couples TRBV11-2 to TRBJ2-7; the D gene is possibly TRBD1 (6 bases). Germline CDR1 and CDR2: SGHAT and FQNNGV. The V end lost 5 bases, the J end lost 2 bases, and 13 bases lay between the germline ends. The CDR3 sequence is 14 residues long.